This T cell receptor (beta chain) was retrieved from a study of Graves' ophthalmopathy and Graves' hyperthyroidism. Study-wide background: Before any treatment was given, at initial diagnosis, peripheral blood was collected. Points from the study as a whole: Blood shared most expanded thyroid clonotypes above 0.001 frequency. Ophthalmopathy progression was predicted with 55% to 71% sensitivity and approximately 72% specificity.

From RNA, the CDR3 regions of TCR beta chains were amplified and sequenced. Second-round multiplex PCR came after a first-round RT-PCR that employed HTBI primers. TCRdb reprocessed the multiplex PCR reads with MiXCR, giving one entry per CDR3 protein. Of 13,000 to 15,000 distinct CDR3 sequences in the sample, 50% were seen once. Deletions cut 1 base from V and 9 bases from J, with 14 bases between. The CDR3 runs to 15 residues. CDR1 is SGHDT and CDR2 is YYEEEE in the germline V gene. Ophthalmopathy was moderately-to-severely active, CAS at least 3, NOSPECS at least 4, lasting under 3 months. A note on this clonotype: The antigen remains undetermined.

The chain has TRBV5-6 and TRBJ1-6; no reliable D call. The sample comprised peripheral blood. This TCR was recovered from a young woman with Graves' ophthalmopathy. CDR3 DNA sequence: TGTGCCAGCAGCTTGTTAGGGCAGTCCGGTTCACCCCTCCACTTT. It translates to CASSLLGQSGSPLHF.